This entry describes one T cell receptor beta chain. It has no known antigen specificity. One base away there is no much larger clone; base qualities are not given. Blood samples were collected up to 4 times in the first month after transplant and then at least monthly when available. Library method: the immunoSEQ multiplex PCR assay. For most patients, genomic DNA was subjected to high-throughput TCR-beta CDR3 sequencing by Adaptive Biotechnologies. Processing in the source paper ran as follows. Adaptive's ImmunoSEQ software supplied the TCR sequencing data for about 18 patients, while MiXCR and VDJtools were used to process a few other patients. Because the origin of CDR3 nucleotide sequences shared between donor and recipient could not be assigned, those sequences were removed. Alloreactive clones required at least 2-fold expansion over unstimulated cells and minimum CFSE-low frequency of 0.002% (template counts) or 0.001% (read counts). Clones were considered mappable if detected in sequenced pre-transplant spleen, lymph node, or MLR CFSE-low populations of the donor or recipient. Cumulative frequency of alloreactive clones was calculated as a percentage of all sequences weighted by copy number. TCRdb mirrors the immuneACCESS table, restricted to in-frame sequences. Some clones are absent from its copies; in checked studies, under half trace to an unresolved V gene, and the reason for the others is unknown. The V and J calls and clone size come from that table; D and trimming were worked out from the DNA. This sample gives more than 50,000 clones in total; 91% of them show up just once. The ten largest clones add up to around 2.5% of the sample.

The sample originates from a study of graft-versus-host responses after intestinal transplantation (dated by TCRdb to 2020 to 2022). A note on the overall study: The transplants that recipients received were multivisceral, liver-intestinal, or isolated intestinal. Donor T cell macrochimerism was defined as a peak of at least 4% donor T cells among recipient peripheral blood mononuclear cells. Instead of going to the commercial service, samples from a few later patients were sequenced in-house on an Illumina MiSeq and processed with MiXCR. Anti-thymocyte globulin induction was given to all recipients, followed by maintenance tacrolimus and steroids for 2 to 4 years. Alloreactive clones were identified by sequencing pre-transplant mixed lymphocyte reaction products and comparing them with unstimulated pre-transplant donor and recipient T cells. Bulk TCR-beta CDR3 sequencing was used to track graft-versus-host and host-versus-graft alloreactive T cell clones in the graft, circulation and bone marrow after intestinal transplantation. The cohort enrolled 20 to 25 intestinal transplant recipients including one retransplant, and a few patients lacking pretransplant specimens were excluded. What the authors observed across the whole study: GvH clones turned up in recipient bone marrow, with some appearing earlier in ileal mucosa or blood, a pattern consistent with an intestinal mucosal origin. In patients with donor T cell macrochimerism, the allografts had high GvH to HvG T cell clonal ratios. Early after transplant, declines in HvG clones were associated with peak levels of circulating GvH clones. Conclusions were limited by the relatively low number and heterogeneity of intestinal transplant patients.

From the germline V gene, CDR1 is SGHAT and CDR2 is FQNNGV. The cysteine opens and the phenylalanine closes a CDR3 of 13 amino acids. Just CDR3 DNA is preserved here, 39 bases in frame from base 1. Trimming takes 5 bases off V and 11 bases off J; junction bases not matched to a gene: 11. The rearrangement joined TRBV11-2 to TRBJ1-1, with 7 central nucleotides matching TRBD1. Source: PBMCs, taken about 120 days after intestinal transplantation. The clonotype comes from a human patient who received an intestinal transplant, so some T cells may come from the graft donor. The DNA reads TGTGCCAGCAGCCCACCACCGGGACAGCGGGCTTTCTTT. The translation is CASSPPPGQRAFF.